These 25 T cell receptor beta chains share one sample of origin, sequenced in a study of blood T cell repertoires in COVID-19. Produced via immunoSEQ multiplex PCR; TCRdb's table is partial and in-frame only. In the table there are fewer than 250,000 clones, approximately 84% of which are singletons. Sequenced input: peripheral blood. The receptors shown here come from a man aged 50 or older with acute or convalescent COVID-19.

This chain joins TRBV4-2 and TRBJ2-5; 9 positions agree with TRBD2. This CDR3 is built from 18 residues. Looked up from germline, CDR1 is LGHNA and CDR2 is YNFKEQ. V lost 1 base and J lost 6; bases outside the gene matches: 15. CDR3 amino acids: CASSQAHSGSGNYQTQYF. In DNA, the CDR3 is TGTGCCAGCAGCCAAGCCCATAGCGGGAGTGGCAATTACCAGACCCAGTACTTC.

This rearrangement joins TRBV19 to TRBJ2-2; 9 nucleotides match TRBD1. The V and J ends lost 4 bases and 3 bases, in that order; junction bases with no gene match: 3. CDR1 is LNHDA, CDR2 SQIVND, per germline (reference sequence). This CDR3 has 15 amino acids. The CDR3 sequence is CASSRDRGDTGELFF. Here the CDR3 DNA reads TGTGCCAGTAGTAGAGACAGGGGGGACACCGGGGAGCTGTTTTTT.

V usage is TRBV19 and J usage is TRBJ2-7, with 14 bases that match TRBD2. Looked up from germline, CDR1 is LNHDA and CDR2 is SQIVND (reference sequence). The CDR3 runs to 16 residues. Trimming cost V 6 bases and J 2 bases; bases outside gene matches: 6. CDR3 DNA: TGTGCCAGTAGAGGACTAGCGGGGGGCAACACCTACGAGCAGTACTTC. Translating it yields CASRGLAGGNTYEQYF. The full variable domain, its missing parts supplied by reference TRBV19 and TRBJ2-7, is DGGITQSPKYLFRKEGQNVTLSCEQNLNHDAMYWYRQDPGQGLRLIYYSQIVNDFQKGDIAEGYSVSREKKESFPLTVTSAQKNPTAFYLCASRGLAGGNTYEQYFGPGTRLTVT.

The V gene is TRBV19, the J gene TRBJ2-1; 7 bases map to TRBD1. The germline V gene encodes CDR1 LNHDA and CDR2 SQIVND (reference sequence). The CDR3 sequence is 15 residues long. J lost 2 bases, V lost 7 bases, and 8 bases had no gene match. The CDR3 reads CASNIKGAPYNEQFF. CDR3 nucleotide sequence: TGTGCCAGTAACATTAAGGGGGCCCCCTACAATGAGCAGTTCTTC.

CDR3: CASSLAPAGGLMNTEAFF. The CDR3 nucleotides are TGTGCCAGCAGCTTAGCACCAGCGGGAGGGTTAATGAACACTGAAGCTTTCTTT. The gene calls are TRBV13 and TRBJ1-1; the D is unclear. Looked up from germline, CDR1 is PRHDT and CDR2 is FYEKMQ (reference sequence). The V gene lost 1 base and the J gene lost 0 bases, with 18 bases spanning the gap. CDR3 length: 18 amino acids.

This clone appeared a single time. This chain joins TRBV2 and TRBJ2-7, with 8 bases that match TRBD2. CDR1 and CDR2 (germline): SNHLY, FYNNEI. The CDR3 is made up of 15 amino acids. The J segment lost 3 bases and the V segment lost 6 bases, leaving 10 bases of the junction unmatched. The chain's CDR3 is CASRSSGGPYYEQYF. CDR3 bases: TGTGCCAGCAGATCTTCGGGGGGGCCCTACTACGAGCAGTACTTC.

The chain employs TRBV2 and TRBJ2-7, with a tentative D call TRBD1 (6 bases). V gave up 1 base and J gave up 4 bases, with 32 bases separating them. Germline V gene data show CDR1 as SNHLY and CDR2 as FYNNEI. The CDR3 extends over 21 amino acids. CDR3 region: CASSEGFTTLLIAGTIYEQYF. In DNA form, the CDR3 reads TGTGCCAGCAGTGAAGGATTCACGACATTACTGATTGCCGGGACAATTTACGAGCAGTACTTC.

This sequence joins TRBV18 and TRBJ2-1; TRBD2 agrees at 10 bases. Germline lookup yields CDR1 KGHSH and CDR2 LQKENI. Trimming at V came to 3 bases and at J to 5 bases, leaving 7 bases not matched to a gene. The CDR3 totals 16 residues. DNA of the CDR3: TGTGCCAGCTCACCGTTCAGCGGGGGGGGGCACAATGAGCAGTTCTTC. The encoded protein is CASSPFSGGGHNEQFF.

The V gene is TRBV6-1, the J gene TRBJ2-3, with TRBD2 matching 11 bases. J was trimmed by 4 bases and V by 2 bases; bases with no gene match: 8. Germline values: CDR1 MNHNS, CDR2 SASEGT. The CDR3 is 17 amino acids. The CDR3 loop reads CASSESVLAGGADTQYF. CDR3 bases: TGTGCCAGCAGTGAATCGGTTCTAGCGGGAGGTGCAGATACGCAGTATTTT.

This chain joins TRBV5-4 and TRBJ2-7, with TRBD2 matching over 8 bases. The V and J ends lost 0 bases and 4 bases, in that order; junction bases with no gene match: 6. Germline V gives CDR1 SGHNT, CDR2 YYREEE (reference sequence). This CDR3 has 15 amino acids. CDR3 sequence: CASSLEPAGVYEQYF. The CDR3 DNA reads as TGTGCCAGCAGCTTGGAGCCAGCGGGAGTTTACGAGCAGTACTTC.

The rearrangement uses TRBV29-1 and TRBJ1-2, with TRBD1 identical over 10 bases. The V and J ends lost 1 base and 3 bases, in that order; junction bases with no gene match: 11. This CDR3 has 17 residues. CDR1 SQVTM and CDR2 ANQGSEA come from the germline V gene. The CDR3 bases are TGCAGCGTTGAAGGGGGGACAGGGGCTGTGGTGGACTATGGCTACACCTTC. It translates to CSVEGGTGAVVDYGYTF.

The J gene is TRBJ1-2, the V gene TRBV12-3 or TRBV12-4; no clear D. V lost 5 bases and J lost 8, with 15 bases in between. The CDR3 has 13 residues. CDR3 sequence reads: CASSLRPGGGYTF. The CDR3 bases are TGTGCCAGCAGTCTCCGGCCCGGAGGAGGCTACACCTTC.

This clone turned up a few times. The V and J genes are TRBV18 and TRBJ1-2; D not resolved. CDR3 length: 15 amino acids. Germline-derived CDR1 and CDR2 are KGHSH and LQKENI. Deletions cut 2 bases from V and 0 bases from J, with 10 bases between. The CDR3 coding sequence is TGTGCCAGCTCACCAAGGAGGGTTTCTAACTATGGCTACACCTTC. Its translation: CASSPRRVSNYGYTF.

The count of this clone is one. The chain uses TRBV6-5 and TRBJ1-1; D remains ambiguous. The CDR3 covers 15 residues. Per germline, CDR1 MNHEY and CDR2 SVGAGI. Trimming pared 0 bases from V and 5 bases from J, leaving 13 bases between. The CDR3 sequence is CASSYSIAGVTEAFF. The CDR3 nucleotides are TGTGCCAGCAGTTACTCGATTGCCGGGGTTACTGAAGCTTTCTTT.

The chain joins TRBV6-1 to TRBJ1-5; 10 positions agree with TRBD1. Trimming at V came to 3 bases and at J to 8 bases, leaving 7 bases not matched to a gene. Per the germline V gene, CDR1 is MNHNS and CDR2 is SASEGT. The CDR3 consists of 15 residues. In DNA, the CDR3 is TGTGCCAGCAGTGAGACAGGGGGCGGTTTTGAGCCCCAGCATTTT. As protein: CASSETGGGFEPQHF.

V is TRBV30 and J is TRBJ1-1, with 8 bases matching TRBD1. The CDR3 extends over 12 amino acids. J gave up 5 bases and V 2 bases, and 1 base lay outside the gene matches. Germline V gives CDR1 GTSNPN, CDR2 SVGIG (reference sequence). CDR3 bases: TGTGCCTGGAGTCGGACAGGGACTGAAGCTTTCTTT. This sequence encodes CAWSRTGTEAFF.

CDR3 DNA: TGTGCCAGCAGCGAGGACTGGGAGTACGGCATTCAGTACTTC. This sequence encodes CASSEDWEYGIQYF. The chain is built from TRBV14 and TRBJ2-4; D might be TRBD2 (5 bases). Germline CDR1 is SGHDN and CDR2 is FVKESK. The CDR3 loop spans 14 amino acids. V lost 5 bases to trimming and J lost 9 bases, with 17 bases between them.

CDR3 in amino acids: CASSYSHSAGETQYF. The CDR3 nucleotides are TGTGCCAGCAGTTACTCTCACAGTGCAGGAGAGACCCAGTACTTC. The chain couples TRBV6-5 to TRBJ2-5; D unclear. The CDR3 has 15 amino acids. V was cut by 0 bases and J by 4 bases, with 12 bases left in between. Germline values: CDR1 MNHEY, CDR2 SVGAGI.

The genes are TRBV29-1 and TRBJ2-3; TRBD2 matches at 9 bases. Per the germline V gene, CDR1 is SQVTM and CDR2 is ANQGSEA. The V segment lost 1 base and the J segment 3 bases; nucleotides outside the gene matches: 8. The CDR3 sequence is 16 residues long. CDR3 protein: CSVEVGSSGATDTQYF. CDR3 sequence (DNA): TGCAGCGTTGAAGTCGGTTCTAGCGGGGCGACAGATACGCAGTATTTT.

V gene TRBV10-1 combines with J gene TRBJ2-5; perhaps TRBD2 as D (6 bases). The CDR3 sequence is 13 residues long. Germline CDR1 reads WNHNN; CDR2 reads SYGVQD (reference sequence). V was clipped by 2 bases and J by 5 bases, with 9 bases between them. This chain's CDR3 is CASSETSRETQYF. CDR3 coding DNA: TGCGCCAGCAGTGAGACTAGCAGGGAGACCCAGTACTTC.

The CDR3 region is CASSDRQGADPHQPQHF. CDR3 sequence (DNA): TGTGCCAGCAGCGATAGACAGGGGGCTGATCCCCATCAGCCCCAGCATTTT. The rearrangement joins TRBV7-8 to TRBJ1-5; 10 bases map to TRBD1. CDR1 is SGHVS, CDR2 FQNEAQ, per germline. Trimming took 5 bases from V and 5 from J; bases not matched to a gene: 12. This CDR3 has 17 amino acids.

The sample holds a few counts of this clone. The rearrangement joins TRBV25-1 to TRBJ2-3; TRBD2 matches at 8 bases. The CDR3 spans 15 residues. V shed 6 bases and J 4 bases; nucleotides not matched to a gene: 9. Germline values: CDR1 MGHDK, CDR2 SYGVNS. The DNA of the CDR3 is TGTGCCAGCAGGCAACTAGCGGAGGGGTCAGATACGCAGTATTTT. This sequence encodes CASRQLAEGSDTQYF.

The chain employs TRBV18 and TRBJ2-7; TRBD2 agrees at 9 bases. The germline CDR1 and CDR2 sequences are KGHSH and LQKENI. This CDR3 is built from 16 residues. J lost 0 bases, V lost 3 bases, and 6 bases had no gene match. This CDR3 is CASSPRTSASSYEQYF. DNA of the CDR3: TGTGCCAGCTCACCTAGGACTAGCGCTAGCTCCTACGAGCAGTACTTC.

This chain links TRBV5-1 with TRBJ2-6, with D tentatively TRBD1 (6 bases). The V gene's germline CDR1 is SGHRS and CDR2 YFSETQ. The V end lost 5 bases, the J end lost 2 bases, and 11 bases lay between the germline ends. This CDR3 has 15 amino acids. CDR3 sequence: CASSQGSAGANVLTF. For the CDR3, the DNA is TGCGCCAGCAGTCAGGGGTCGGCTGGGGCCAACGTCCTGACTTTC.

This chain joins TRBV2 and TRBJ1-6; possible D gene TRBD1, 5 bases. CDR1 and CDR2 from the germline V gene are SNHLY and FYNNEI. V was cut by 2 bases and J by 7 bases, with 12 bases left in between. The CDR3 is made up of 15 amino acids. CDR3 nucleotide sequence: TGTGCCAGCAGTGAAAAGGGGCAGGGCAATTCACCCCTCCACTTT. This gives the protein CASSEKGQGNSPLHF.